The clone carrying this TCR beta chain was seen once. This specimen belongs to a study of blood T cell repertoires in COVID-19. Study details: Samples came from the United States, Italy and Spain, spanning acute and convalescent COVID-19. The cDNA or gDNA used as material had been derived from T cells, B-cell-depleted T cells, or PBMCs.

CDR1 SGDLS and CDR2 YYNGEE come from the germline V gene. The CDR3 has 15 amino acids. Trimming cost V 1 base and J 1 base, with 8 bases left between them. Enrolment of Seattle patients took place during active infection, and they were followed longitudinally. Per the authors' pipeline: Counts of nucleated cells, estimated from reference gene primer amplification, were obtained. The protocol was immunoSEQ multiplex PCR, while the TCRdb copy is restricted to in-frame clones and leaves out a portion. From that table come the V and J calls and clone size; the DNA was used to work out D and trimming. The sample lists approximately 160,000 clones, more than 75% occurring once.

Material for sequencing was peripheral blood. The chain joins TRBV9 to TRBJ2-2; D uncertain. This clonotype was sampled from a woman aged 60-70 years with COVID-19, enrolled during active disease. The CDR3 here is CASSVTRQNTGELFF. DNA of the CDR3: TGTGCCAGCAGCGTAACCAGGCAGAACACCGGGGAGCTGTTTTTT.